These 18 T cell receptor beta chains came from one sample sequenced in a study of spatial heterogeneity in lung cancer. TCRdb reprocessed the 5' RACE reads with MiXCR, giving one entry per CDR3 protein. The table includes 35,000 to 50,000 distinct CDR3 sequences, under 4% detected once. Regarding time point: sample taken at primary tumor resection. Source: normal lung tissue next to the tumor, taken at surgery. Receptor source: a male donor with early-stage non-small cell lung cancer.

In its sample, this clonotype was seen many times. The V gene is TRBV19, the J gene TRBJ1-5, with 9 bases fitting TRBD1. Germline V lookup: CDR1 LNHDA, CDR2 SQIVND (reference sequence). The J segment lost 7 bases and the V segment lost 8 bases, leaving 3 bases of the junction unmatched. This CDR3 contains 12 residues. CDR3 region: CASGTGKQPQHF. The CDR3 nucleotides read TGTGCCAGTGGGACAGGGAAGCAGCCCCAGCATTTT.

There are many counts of this clonotype. The rearrangement uses TRBV2 and TRBJ2-3; D unresolved. The CDR3 contains 12 residues. V was cut by 4 bases and J by 5 bases, with 7 bases left in between. The germline V gene has CDR1 SNHLY and CDR2 FYNNEI. Here the CDR3 reads CASSVGRDTQYF. Here the CDR3 DNA reads TGTGCCAGCAGTGTAGGCCGAGATACGCAGTATTTT.

This clonotype has a count of ten or more. J is TRBJ2-6 and V is TRBV6-9; TRBD2 might be the D (6 bases). Deletions cut 4 bases from V and 6 bases from J, with 16 bases between. The CDR3 is made up of 16 amino acids. Germline V gene data show CDR1 as MNHGY and CDR2 as SVAAGI. This CDR3 is CASSLGFGREANVLTF. For the CDR3, the DNA is TGTGCCAGCAGTTTGGGCTTTGGGCGGGAGGCCAACGTCCTGACTTTC.

This clonotype was detected ten times or more. The CDR3 DNA reads as TGTGCCAGCAGCCTGACCGGGGGGGCCAACGTCCTGACTTTC. It specifies CASSLTGGANVLTF. The chain recombines TRBV9 with TRBJ2-6; D gene ambiguous. This CDR3 is 14 amino acids long. Trimming pared 4 bases from V and 4 bases from J, leaving 9 bases between. Germline V gene data show CDR1 as SGDLS and CDR2 as YYNGEE.

This clonotype was counted at least ten times. This chain joins TRBV7-2 and TRBJ2-3, with 11 bases lining up with TRBD2. V shed 4 bases and J 1 base; nucleotides not matched to a gene: 7. Germline CDR1 and CDR2: SGHTA and FQGNSA. This CDR3 has 17 residues. The CDR3 bases are TGTGCCAGCAGCTCCAGGCTAGCGGGGGGCCGCACAGATACGCAGTATTTT. This translates into CASSSRLAGGRTDTQYF.

This clonotype was seen at least ten times. CDR3 nucleotide sequence: TGTGCCACCAGCAGAGCTGGGCTAGATACGCAGTATTTT. Encoded protein: CATSRAGLDTQYF. The rearrangement links TRBV15 to TRBJ2-3, with D hard to call. Trimming left V 1 base short and J 5 bases short, with 7 bases between. The CDR3 runs 13 residues. Looked up from germline, CDR1 is LNHNV and CDR2 is YYDKDF (reference sequence).

This clonotype has at least ten counts. The V and J genes are TRBV5-1 and TRBJ1-2; 7 bases fit TRBD1. Looked up from germline, CDR1 is SGHRS and CDR2 is YFSETQ. The J segment lost 2 bases and the V segment lost 5 bases, leaving 9 bases of the junction unmatched. The length of the CDR3 is 15 residues. The CDR3 sequence is CASSSPSTGNYGYTF. The CDR3 region has the DNA TGCGCCAGCAGTTCTCCCTCGACAGGGAACTATGGCTACACCTTC.

This clonotype came up many times. CDR3 in DNA: TGTGCCAGCAGCTTGAGTCTAGCGGGGCACTACGAGCAGTACTTC. Protein: CASSLSLAGHYEQYF. The chain couples TRBV5-6 to TRBJ2-7; 9 nucleotides match TRBD2. CDR3 length: 15 residues. Germline values: CDR1 SGHDT, CDR2 YYEEEE. Trimming cost V 1 base and J 3 bases; bases outside gene matches: 5.

At least ten counts were recorded for this clonotype. The rearrangement joins TRBV18 to TRBJ1-1; 8 bases are a match to TRBD1. The CDR3 extends over 16 amino acids. CDR1 KGHSH and CDR2 LQKENI come from the germline V gene. V was clipped by 5 bases and J by 3 bases; unmatched bases: 11. The CDR3 sequence is CASSAQGVNSYTEAFF. The CDR3 bases are TGTGCCAGCTCAGCACAGGGGGTAAATTCATACACTGAAGCTTTCTTT.

The sample holds many counts of this clonotype. The rearrangement joins TRBV20-1 to TRBJ1-1, with D possibly being TRBD1 (6 bases). The CDR3 has 13 amino acids. V lost 3 bases, J lost 5 bases, and 13 bases lay in between. CDR1 and CDR2 from the germline V gene are DFQATT and SNEGSKA (reference sequence). The CDR3 nucleotides are TGCAGTGCTAGCGGGACAACGGCGACTGAAGCTTTCTTT. This codes for CSASGTTATEAFF.

This clonotype was recorded many times. V is TRBV6-5 and J is TRBJ2-4; D gene ambiguous. The CDR3 loop spans 11 amino acids. Germline V gives CDR1 MNHEY, CDR2 SVGAGI. V lost 6 bases to trimming and J lost 9 bases, with 9 bases between them. The chain's CDR3 is CASRAFSIQYF. In DNA form, the CDR3 reads TGTGCCAGCAGGGCCTTTAGCATTCAGTACTTC.

This clonotype occurred many times. This sequence joins TRBV5-6 and TRBJ1-2; D not resolved. The length of the CDR3 is 13 residues. V lost 3 bases and J 4 bases, leaving 10 bases between the germline ends. In germline, CDR1 is SGHDT, CDR2 YYEEEE. CDR3 loop: CASSSGEVYGYTF. CDR3 bases: TGTGCCAGCAGCTCTGGGGAAGTCTATGGCTACACCTTC.

This chain uses TRBV7-9 with TRBJ2-6; either TRBD1 or TRBD2 may supply D (5 bases each). The V and J ends lost 5 bases and 0 bases respectively, with 17 bases between them. This CDR3 contains 18 residues. Germline CDR1 is SEHNR and CDR2 is FQNEAQ (reference sequence). CDR3 protein: CASSPGTGRNSGANVLTF. Written as DNA, the CDR3 is TGTGCCAGCAGCCCTGGTACGGGACGGAACTCTGGGGCCAACGTCCTGACTTTC.

V and J are TRBV7-9 and TRBJ2-7, with a tentative D call TRBD2 (6 bases). The CDR3 extends over 14 amino acids. Trimming took off 1 base at V and 6 bases at J, with 13 bases between the two ends. Looked up from germline, CDR1 is SEHNR and CDR2 is FQNEAQ (reference sequence). This chain's CDR3 is CASSLVEGRGEQYF. Written as DNA, the CDR3 is TGTGCCAGCAGCTTAGTGGAGGGGCGCGGCGAGCAGTACTTC.

This clonotype occurred many times. The V gene is TRBV12-3 or TRBV12-4, the J gene TRBJ2-2; D not certain. The CDR3 extends over 13 amino acids. V shed 5 bases and J shed 6 bases, with 10 bases lying between them. CDR3 protein: CASSPVYAGELFF. In DNA, the CDR3 is TGTGCCAGCAGTCCGGTGTACGCCGGGGAGCTGTTTTTT.

In this sample, this clonotype turned up many times. The V gene is TRBV28, the J gene TRBJ1-1; D not resolved. The germline CDR1 and CDR2 sequences are MDHEN and SYDVKM. Trimming took 6 bases from V and 4 from J, leaving 12 bases between them. This CDR3 is built from 13 residues. CDR3 amino acids: CASSPGWATEAFF. DNA of the CDR3: TGTGCCAGCAGCCCCGGTTGGGCCACTGAAGCTTTCTTT.

This clonotype showed up many times. The J gene is TRBJ2-3, the V gene TRBV7-2; 11 bases are a match to TRBD2. Germline V gene lookup returns CDR1 SGHTA and CDR2 FQGNSA. This CDR3 has 15 amino acids. Unmatched junction bases numbered 3, after V lost 5 bases and J lost 2 bases. Here the CDR3 reads CASSTTSGDTDTQYF. CDR3 DNA sequence: TGTGCCAGCAGCACGACTAGCGGGGACACAGATACGCAGTATTTT. The full variable domain, completed using reference TRBV7-2 and TRBJ2-3, is GAGVSQSPSNKVTEKGKDVELRCDPISGHTALYWYRQSLGQGLEFLIYFQGNSAPDKSGLPSDRFSAERTGGSVSTLTIQRTQQEDSAVYLCASSTTSGDTDTQYFGPGTRLTVL.

In its sample, this clonotype was seen many times. The chain employs TRBV20-1 and TRBJ2-7, with 11 bases identical to TRBD2. Germline CDR1 is DFQATT and CDR2 is SNEGSKA (reference sequence). V shed 1 base, J shed 4 bases, and the junction held 6 bases outside the gene matches. The CDR3 is 15 residues long. CDR3 amino acids: CSARGLAGQSYEQYF. The CDR3 DNA follows: TGCAGTGCTAGAGGACTAGCGGGGCAAAGTTACGAGCAGTACTTC.